The source of this TCR beta chain is a study of chemoradiotherapy in HPV16-positive cancers. Notes on the study in general: Non-HPV-specific T cells did not expand in tumors during treatment, whereas candidate HPV-specific clones and E7-related motifs did.

About this clone itself: Its target is unknown.

Sequencing used immunoSEQ multiplex PCR; TCRdb keeps in-frame clones, though not all of them. The sample consists of 7,700 or so clones, around 62% of them appearing once. The sequence was obtained from a human donor with HPV-associated anogenital cancer. The sample was taken from a patient who underwent chemoradiotherapy.

In DNA form, the CDR3 reads TGCAGCGTCCCCATCGGGGGACAGGGCTACAATGAGCAGTTCTTC. Its translation is CSVPIGGQGYNEQFF. This chain joins TRBV29-1 and TRBJ2-1; 9 bases agree with TRBD1. CDR3 length equals 15 residues. Germline values: CDR1 SQVTM, CDR2 ANQGSEA. V dropped 6 bases and J dropped 3; count of bases not matched to a gene: 9.